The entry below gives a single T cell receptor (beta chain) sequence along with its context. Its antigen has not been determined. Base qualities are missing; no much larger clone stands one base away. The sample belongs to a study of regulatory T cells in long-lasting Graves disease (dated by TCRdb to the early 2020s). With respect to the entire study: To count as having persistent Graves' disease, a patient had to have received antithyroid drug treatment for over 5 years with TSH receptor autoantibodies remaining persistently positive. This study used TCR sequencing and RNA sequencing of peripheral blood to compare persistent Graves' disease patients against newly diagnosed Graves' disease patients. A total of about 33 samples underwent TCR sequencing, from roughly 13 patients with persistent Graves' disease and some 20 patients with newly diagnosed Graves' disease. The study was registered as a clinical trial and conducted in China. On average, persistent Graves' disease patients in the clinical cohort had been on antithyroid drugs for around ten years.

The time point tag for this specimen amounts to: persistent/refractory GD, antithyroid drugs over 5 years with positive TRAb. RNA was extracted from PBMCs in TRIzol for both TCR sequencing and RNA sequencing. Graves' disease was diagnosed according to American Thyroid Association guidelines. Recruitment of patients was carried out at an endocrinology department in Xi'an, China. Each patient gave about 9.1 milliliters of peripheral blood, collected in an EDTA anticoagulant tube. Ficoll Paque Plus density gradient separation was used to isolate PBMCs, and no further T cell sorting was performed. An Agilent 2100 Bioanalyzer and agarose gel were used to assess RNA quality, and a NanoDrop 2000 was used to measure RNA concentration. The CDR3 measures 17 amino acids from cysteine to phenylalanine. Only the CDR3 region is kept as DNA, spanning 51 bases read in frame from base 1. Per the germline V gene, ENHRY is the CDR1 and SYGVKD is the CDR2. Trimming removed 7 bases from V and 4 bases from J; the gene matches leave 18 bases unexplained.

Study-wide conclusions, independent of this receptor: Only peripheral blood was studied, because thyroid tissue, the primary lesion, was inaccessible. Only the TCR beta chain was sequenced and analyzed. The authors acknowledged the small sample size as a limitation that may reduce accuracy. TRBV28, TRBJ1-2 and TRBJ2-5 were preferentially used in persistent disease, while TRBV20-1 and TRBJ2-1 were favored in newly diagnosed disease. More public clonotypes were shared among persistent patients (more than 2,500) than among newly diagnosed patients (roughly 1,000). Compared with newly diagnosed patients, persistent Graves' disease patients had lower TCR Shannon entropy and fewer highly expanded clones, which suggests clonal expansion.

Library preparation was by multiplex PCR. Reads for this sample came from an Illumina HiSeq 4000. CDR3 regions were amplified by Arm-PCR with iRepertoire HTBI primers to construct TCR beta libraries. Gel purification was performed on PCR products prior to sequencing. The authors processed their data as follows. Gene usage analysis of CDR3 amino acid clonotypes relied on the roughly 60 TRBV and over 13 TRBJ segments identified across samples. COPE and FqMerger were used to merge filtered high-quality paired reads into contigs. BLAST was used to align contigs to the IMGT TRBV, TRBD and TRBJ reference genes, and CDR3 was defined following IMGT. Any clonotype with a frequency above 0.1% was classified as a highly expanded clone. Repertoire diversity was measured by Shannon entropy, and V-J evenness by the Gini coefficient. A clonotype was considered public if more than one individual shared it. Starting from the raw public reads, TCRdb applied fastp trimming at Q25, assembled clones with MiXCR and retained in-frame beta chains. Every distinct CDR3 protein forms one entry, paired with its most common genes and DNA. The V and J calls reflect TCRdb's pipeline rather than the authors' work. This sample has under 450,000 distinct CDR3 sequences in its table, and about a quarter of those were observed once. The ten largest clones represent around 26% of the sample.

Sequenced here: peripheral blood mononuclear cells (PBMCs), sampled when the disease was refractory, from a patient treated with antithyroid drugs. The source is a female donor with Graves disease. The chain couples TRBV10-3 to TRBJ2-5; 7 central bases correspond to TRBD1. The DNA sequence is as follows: TGTGCCATCAATAGACAGGGACCTACCCTACGCCTAGAGACCCAGTACTTC. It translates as CAINRQGPTLRLETQYF.